A single sample gave rise to the 12 T cell receptor beta chains below, sequenced in a study of blood T cell repertoires in COVID-19. Sequenced by immunoSEQ multiplex PCR; TCRdb stores in-frame clones only, minus some. Of about 520,000 clones listed, around 85% were seen once; the top ten hold 3% to 4%. The source material was peripheral blood. The receptors were sampled from a human donor in a cohort sampled during active COVID-19.

In DNA form, the CDR3 reads TGTGCGTCCGACGCTGGACTAGCGCGGGCAGGGGCAGATACGCAGTATTTT. Its protein is CASDAGLARAGADTQYF. The chain uses TRBV30 and TRBJ2-3; TRBD2 agrees at 9 bases. The germline V gene encodes CDR1 GTSNPN and CDR2 SVGIG (reference sequence). The CDR3 is made up of 17 amino acids.

Notes on this clone: The sample has other DNA sequences that encode this CDR3 too. The chain recombines TRBV19 with TRBJ2-1; 10 bases agree with TRBD2. The germline V gene encodes CDR1 LNHDA and CDR2 SQIVND (reference sequence). Trimming cost V 4 bases and J 7 bases; bases outside gene matches: 7. The CDR3 spans 15 residues. CDR3 DNA: TGTGCCAGTAGTAGCCTAGCGGGAGTCGGTAATGAGCAGTTCTTC. This sequence encodes CASSSLAGVGNEQFF.

The rearrangement joins TRBV29-1 to TRBJ2-7; weak D call: TRBD1 (6 bases). The CDR3 spans 12 residues. Germline-derived CDR1 and CDR2 are SQVTM and ANQGSEA. Trimming took off 3 bases at V and 5 bases at J, with 11 bases between the two ends. CDR3 loop: CSVEVRGDEQYF. CDR3 in DNA: TGCAGCGTTGAGGTCAGGGGAGACGAGCAGTACTTC.

This chain uses TRBV6-1 with TRBJ1-4; the D gene is possibly TRBD1 (6 bases). Germline CDR1 MNHNS, CDR2 SASEGT. Trimming took off 3 bases at V and 7 bases at J, with 18 bases between the two ends. The CDR3 spans 16 residues. Here the CDR3 DNA reads TGTGCCAGCAGTGACCCCTCAGGGGTGAGTCTTGAAAAACTGTTTTTT. It specifies CASSDPSGVSLEKLFF.

The chain carries TRBV7-3 and TRBJ1-1; D remains ambiguous. Per germline, CDR1 SGHTA and CDR2 FQGTGA. This CDR3 is built from 15 residues. V was clipped by 2 bases and J by 1 base, with 11 bases between them. The CDR3 DNA follows: TGTGCCAGCAGCTTATACAATACAGAGAACACTGAAGCTTTCTTT. Encoded protein: CASSLYNTENTEAFF. The full variable domain, in which reference TRBV7-3 and TRBJ1-1 provide the parts outside the CDR3, is GAGVSQTPSNKVTEKGKYVELRCDPISGHTALYWYRQSLGQGPEFLIYFQGTGAADDSGLPNDRFFAVRPEGSVSTLKIQRTERGDSAVYLCASSLYNTENTEAFFGQGTRLTVV.

V usage is TRBV7-3 and J usage is TRBJ1-6, with 8 positions matching TRBD1. There are 14 residues in the CDR3. V shed 6 bases and J 10 bases; nucleotides not matched to a gene: 8. Germline CDR1 reads SGHTA; CDR2 reads FQGTGA. Here the CDR3 reads CASSLQGVGSPLHF. CDR3 DNA sequence: TGTGCCAGCAGTTTACAGGGGGTAGGGTCACCCCTCCACTTT.

This clone was picked up a small number of times. The chain recombines TRBV12-5 with TRBJ2-1, with 9 bases that match TRBD1. J gave up 6 bases and V 1 base, and 7 bases lay outside the gene matches. Germline CDR1 LGHNT, CDR2 FRNRAP. This CDR3 comprises 16 residues. CDR3 sequence: CASGLARDRVTNEQFF. The DNA of the CDR3 is TGTGCTAGTGGTTTGGCCCGGGACAGGGTTACCAATGAGCAGTTCTTC.

The rearrangement joins TRBV9 to TRBJ1-1; D possibly corresponds to TRBD1 (5 bases). This CDR3 contains 14 residues. Trimming cost V 4 bases and J 1 base, with 11 bases left between them. The germline V gene has CDR1 SGDLS and CDR2 YYNGEE. For the CDR3, the DNA is TGTGCCAGCAGCTTGACGGGGGGGAACACTGAAGCTTTCTTT. Translated: CASSLTGGNTEAFF.

This clone was detected a few times. The CDR3 loop reads CASSPRGLADNEQFF. CDR3 DNA sequence: TGTGCCAGCAGCCCCAGGGGACTAGCGGACAATGAGCAGTTCTTC. This sequence joins TRBV7-9 and TRBJ2-1; TRBD2 matches 11 bases. This CDR3 comprises 15 residues. Germline CDR1 reads SEHNR; CDR2 reads FQNEAQ (reference sequence). V lost 5 bases and J lost 5; bases outside the gene matches: 5.

This chain uses TRBV28 with TRBJ2-7; the D gene is possibly TRBD2 (5 bases). There are 15 residues in the CDR3. Trimming took off 7 bases at V and 4 bases at J, with 20 bases between the two ends. CDR1 is MDHEN and CDR2 is SYDVKM in the germline V gene. The CDR3 sequence: CASTPGGKVVYEQYF. CDR3 DNA sequence: TGTGCCAGCACCCCTGGAGGTAAGGTGGTGTACGAGCAGTACTTC. The full variable domain, completed using reference TRBV28 and TRBJ2-7, is DVKVTQSSRYLVKRTGEKVFLECVQDMDHENMFWYRQDPGLGLRLIYFSYDVKMKEKGDIPEGYSVSREKKERFSLILESASTNQTSMYLCASTPGGKVVYEQYFGPGTRLTVT.

The chain carries TRBV9 and TRBJ1-4; a possible D gene is TRBD1 (5 bases). CDR1 and CDR2 from the germline V gene are SGDLS and YYNGEE. The CDR3 is 15 amino acids. V dropped 4 bases and J dropped 4 bases, with 14 bases sitting between them. CDR3 sequence reads: CASSIGSGVNEKLFF. CDR3 bases: TGTGCCAGCAGCATCGGATCGGGGGTTAATGAAAAACTGTTTTTT.

This sequence joins TRBV3-1 (or the pseudogene TRBV3-2) and TRBJ2-7, with 7 bases matching TRBD2. This CDR3 is 15 amino acids long. Losses at the gene ends were 7 bases for V and 1 base for J; bases not matched to a gene: 10. Germline V gene data show CDR1 as LGHDT and CDR2 as YNNKEL (reference sequence). The CDR3 DNA reads TGTGCCAGCACCCCCTCGGCTAGCGGATCCTACGAGCAGTACTTC. Its translation: CASTPSASGSYEQYF.